Many counts were recorded for the clone carrying this TCR beta chain. Antigen specificity is unknown. The sample comes from a study of Graves' ophthalmopathy and Graves' hyperthyroidism. Study results and limitations: In blood appeared most of the expanded thyroid clonotypes whose frequency exceeded 0.001. Ophthalmopathy versus stable hyperthyroidism: 13-signature model gave roughly 88% sensitivity, 81.08% specificity.

The CDR3 contains 14 residues. Looked up from germline, CDR1 is MNHEY and CDR2 is SVGEGT. V was clipped by 7 bases and J by 4 bases; unmatched bases: 7. Certain patients were not enrolled. These were patients with other autoimmune diseases, uncontrolled infections, pregnancy or lactation. RNA transcripts served as template for amplifying TCR beta CDR3 sequences. The first round was an RT-PCR with HTBI primers, and the second round was a multiplex PCR. TCRdb reanalysed the multiplex PCR reads using MiXCR and keeps one entry per CDR3 protein. The sample contains some 390,000 distinct CDR3 sequences, around 20% of which appear only once.

The TCR comes from a woman younger than 30 with Graves' ophthalmopathy. The rearrangement joins TRBV6-2 or TRBV6-3 to TRBJ1-2; 9 bases are shared with TRBD1. Material: peripheral blood. The CDR3 sequence: CASTRDREAYGYTF. The CDR3 nucleotides read TGTGCCAGCACCCGGGACAGGGAGGCCTATGGCTACACCTTC.